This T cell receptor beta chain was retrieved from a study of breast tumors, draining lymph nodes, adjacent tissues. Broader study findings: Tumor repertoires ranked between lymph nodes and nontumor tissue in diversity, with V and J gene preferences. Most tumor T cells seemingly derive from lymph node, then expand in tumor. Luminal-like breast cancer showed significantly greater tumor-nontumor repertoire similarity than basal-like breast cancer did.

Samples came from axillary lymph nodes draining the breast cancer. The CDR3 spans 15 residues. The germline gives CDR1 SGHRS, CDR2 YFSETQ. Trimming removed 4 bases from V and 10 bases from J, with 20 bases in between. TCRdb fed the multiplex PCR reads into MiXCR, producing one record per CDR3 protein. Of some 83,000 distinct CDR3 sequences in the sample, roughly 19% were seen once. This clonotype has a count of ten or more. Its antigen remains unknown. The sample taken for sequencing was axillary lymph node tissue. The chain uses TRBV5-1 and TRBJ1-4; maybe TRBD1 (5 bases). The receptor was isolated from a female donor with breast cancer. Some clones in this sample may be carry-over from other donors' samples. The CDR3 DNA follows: TGCGCCAGCAGCGACCGGGAAGTAAAAAGGGGAAAACTGTTTTTT. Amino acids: CASSDREVKRGKLFF.